These T cell receptor beta chains were read from a single sample in a study of beta chain features in type 1 diabetes. Profiled with immunoSEQ multiplex PCR; TCRdb holds only in-frame clones, not every one. The table records under 300,000 clones, roughly 11% of them present only once. The material sequenced was naive CD4+ T cells from blood. These TCRs come from a man between 25 and 39 years old with type 1 diabetes. The CDR3 runs from the conserved cysteine through the conserved F or W. The D gene is left open where the match is weak. Only some rows state a clone size, as once, few, many or a class for expanded clones.

few	TRBV30	TRBJ2-5	-	TGTGCCTGGAGTGTAAGCGGGGAGACCCAGTACTTC	CAWSVSGETQYF
-	TRBV7-9	TRBJ2-1	TRBD2	TGTGCCAGCAGCCGACTAGCGCGGGCCGGGAGGGAGCAGTTCTTC	CASSRLARAGREQFF
few	TRBV18	TRBJ1-5	TRBD1	TGTGCCAGCTCACCTACAGGGGTCGGGCAGCCCCAGCATTTT	CASSPTGVGQPQHF
few	TRBV19	TRBJ2-1	TRBD2	TGTGCCAGTAGTATTTGGCGGACTAGAGAGAATGAGCAGTTCTTC	CASSIWRTRENEQFF
few	TRBV7-9	TRBJ2-6	-	TGTGCCAGCAGCTCGACGGGCTCTGGGGCCAACGTCCTGACTTTC	CASSSTGSGANVLTF
few	TRBV5-4	TRBJ2-3	TRBD2	TGTGCCAGCAGCTTCTTGAGAAGCGGGATTTCGACTAGCACAGATACGCAGTATTTT	CASSFLRSGISTSTDTQYF
-	TRBV7-2	TRBJ1-2	-	TGTGCCAGCAGCTCGGGTCCAGGGGCAGACTATGGCTACACCTTC	CASSSGPGADYGYTF
-	TRBV7-2	TRBJ2-7	-	TGTGCCAGCAGTTTTTACGGACAGAGCGAGCAGTACTTC	CASSFYGQSEQYF
-	TRBV18	TRBJ2-1	TRBD2	TGTGCCAGCTCCTCCGGGACTAGCGGGATCAATGAGCAGTTCTTC	CASSSGTSGINEQFF
-	TRBV11-2	TRBJ2-3	TRBD1	TGTGCCAGCAGCTTAAGGGGGCCCACAGATACGCAGTATTTT	CASSLRGPTDTQYF
few	TRBV10-3	TRBJ1-4	TRBD1	TGTGCCTCTTCAGGGGGCGCAGCGACTAATGAAAAACTGTTTTTT	CASSGGAATNEKLFF
-	TRBV28	TRBJ1-4	TRBD1	TGTGCCAGCAGTGGGGACAGGGAAAAACTGTTTTTT	CASSGDREKLFF
-	TRBV9	TRBJ1-1	TRBD1	TGTGCCAGCAGCGTAGGAAGGGACAGGAACACTGAAGCTTTCTTT	CASSVGRDRNTEAFF
-	TRBV2	TRBJ2-7	TRBD1	TGTGCCAGCAGTGTATGGGGACAGTCCTACGAGCAGTACTTC	CASSVWGQSYEQYF
few	TRBV20-1	TRBJ1-2	-	TGCAGTGCCCAGGGTGATGGCTACACCTTC	CSAQGDGYTF
-	TRBV11-2	TRBJ2-7	TRBD1	TGTGCCAGCAGCTCCGGGACAGGGCCCTCCTACGAGCAGTACTTC	CASSSGTGPSYEQYF
-	TRBV6-6	TRBJ1-2	-	TGTGCCAGCAGTGCAGGGAACTATGGCTACACCTTC	CASSAGNYGYTF
-	TRBV6-5	TRBJ2-5	TRBD2	TGTGCCAGCATCTGCGGGGGGCCGCCACAGTACTTC	CASICGGPPQYF
-	TRBV5-1	TRBJ2-1	TRBD1	TGCGCCAGCAGCCTGGGACAGGCCTACAATGAGCAGTTCTTC	CASSLGQAYNEQFF
-	TRBV7-3	TRBJ2-7	-	TGTGCCAGCAGCTTACCGGGGTCCGCCGAGCAGTACTTC	CASSLPGSAEQYF
-	TRBV28	TRBJ1-2	-	TGTGCCAGCAGTTTCGTCTATGGCTACACCTTC	CASSFVYGYTF
few	TRBV15	TRBJ2-7	-	TGTGCCACCAAGCGCTACGAGCAGTACTTC	CATKRYEQYF
few	TRBV5-1	TRBJ1-1	-	TGCGCCAGCAGGGAACAGGCATCTGAAGCTTTCTTT	CASREQASEAFF
-	TRBV27	TRBJ2-7	-	TGTGCCAGCAGTTTATCGGGGAGCTCCTACGAGCAGTACTTC	CASSLSGSSYEQYF
-	TRBV29-1	TRBJ2-3	TRBD2	TGCAGCGTTGAAGGCTTCGGACTAGCAAGGACAGATACGCAGTATTTT	CSVEGFGLARTDTQYF
-	TRBV28	TRBJ2-7	TRBD1	TGTGCCAGCAGTCCTCCGGGACAGGGCATAAGGTACGAGCAGTACTTC	CASSPPGQGIRYEQYF
few	TRBV29-1	TRBJ1-2	TRBD1	TGCAGCGTTGAGGGGGGACAGGGGGACTATGGCTACACCTTC	CSVEGGQGDYGYTF
few	TRBV4-1	TRBJ2-1	TRBD1	TGCGCCAGCAGCCTCGCCAGGGGGCACGACTACAATGAGCAGTTCTTC	CASSLARGHDYNEQFF
few	TRBV6-5	TRBJ2-7	TRBD1	TGTGCCAGCAGTTACCCGGGACAGGGCGACGAGCAGTACTTC	CASSYPGQGDEQYF
few	TRBV19	TRBJ2-1	-	TGTGCCAGTAGCCGCATGAGAGGTAGCTCCTACAATGAGCAGTTCTTC	CASSRMRGSSYNEQFF
few	TRBV5-1	TRBJ2-5	-	TGCGCCAGCAGCCGGTCTGGGGGGGCGCTCCAAGAGACCCAGTACTTC	CASSRSGGALQETQYF
-	TRBV28	TRBJ1-5	-	TGTGCCAGCAGTTCTTTGAGGGATAGCAATCAGCCCCAGCATTTT	CASSSLRDSNQPQHF
few	TRBV5-1	TRBJ2-5	TRBD1	TGCGCCAGCAGCTTCTCCCCAGGGGGCCAAGAGACCCAGTACTTC	CASSFSPGGQETQYF
-	TRBV7-9	TRBJ2-7	-	TGTGCCAGCAGCCGAGAGCCGAAGGGGGCCTACGAGCAGTACTTC	CASSREPKGAYEQYF
few	TRBV2	TRBJ1-2	-	TGTGCCAGCAAAATTACAGGGTTCTATGGCTACACCTTC	CASKITGFYGYTF
-	TRBV4-2	TRBJ1-1	-	TGTGCCAGCAGCCAAGGAACAGTCATGAACACTGAAGCTTTCTTT	CASSQGTVMNTEAFF
-	TRBV7-9	TRBJ2-5	TRBD1	TGTGCCAGCAGCCGACGTAACAGGGGTGAAGAGACCCAGTACTTC	CASSRRNRGEETQYF
-	TRBV30	TRBJ1-2	-	TGTGCCTGGAGTGGGTCTACTAACTATGGCTACACCTTC	CAWSGSTNYGYTF
-	TRBV7-3	TRBJ1-6	TRBD1	TGTGCCAGCAGCACCGGGACAGCGAATTCACCCCTCCACTTT	CASSTGTANSPLHF
few	TRBV25-1	TRBJ2-5	-	TGTGCCAGCAGTGCCTTAGGGGGCCAAGAGACCCAGTACTTC	CASSALGGQETQYF
-	TRBV7-6	TRBJ2-3	-	TGTGCCAGCCGGGGAGGCACAGATACGCAGTATTTT	CASRGGTDTQYF
few	TRBV29-1	TRBJ2-5	TRBD2	TGCAGCGCCGCGACTATGCGGGGGGCCGGGGAGACCCAGTACTTC	CSAATMRGAGETQYF
-	TRBV18	TRBJ1-2	-	TGTGCCAGCTCTACCGGGAGCCGCTATGGCTACACCTTC	CASSTGSRYGYTF